The 28 T cell receptor beta chains in this list originate from one sample, sequenced in a study of CD8 T cells in ankylosing spondylitis. TCRdb analysed the 5' RACE reads with MiXCR anew, one entry per CDR3 protein. The table includes a few hundred thousand distinct CDR3 sequences, 15% to 20% detected once. The sample comprised blood, either unsorted or a sorted T cell fraction (not recorded which). These receptors were obtained from a male donor with ankylosing spondylitis or in good health (not recorded which).

This clonotype was seen ten or more times. As DNA, the CDR3 is TGCAGCGTGTTTGTTCACGTCACCGGGGAGCTGTTTTTT. Amino acids: CSVFVHVTGELFF. The chain carries TRBV29-1 and TRBJ2-2; D gene ambiguous. This CDR3 contains 13 residues. Between the trimmed V and J ends, which lost 6 bases and 4 bases, there was a span of 12 bases. Germline CDR1 is SQVTM and CDR2 is ANQGSEA.

This clonotype was counted at least ten times. The genes are TRBV7-9 and TRBJ1-2; TRBD1 is a possible D gene (6 bases). V was clipped by 5 bases and J by 4 bases, with 14 bases between them. Germline V gene lookup returns CDR1 SEHNR and CDR2 FQNEAQ (reference sequence). The CDR3 runs 14 residues. The CDR3: CASSPLWGPYGYTF. The CDR3 DNA is TGTGCCAGCAGCCCCCTATGGGGGCCCTATGGCTACACCTTC.

This clonotype was counted many times. V is TRBV12-3 or TRBV12-4 and J is TRBJ2-2; D is ambiguous. V shed 2 bases and J shed 3 bases, with 10 bases lying between them. The CDR3 has 15 residues. The CDR3 bases are TGTGCCAGCAGTTTACTTGGCGTTGACACCGGGGAGCTGTTTTTT. Amino acids: CASSLLGVDTGELFF.

This clonotype came up a few times. The chain is built from TRBV20-1 and TRBJ1-2; 9 bases map to TRBD1. Germline values: CDR1 DFQATT, CDR2 SNEGSKA (reference sequence). V lost 5 bases, J lost 5 bases, and 6 bases stayed unmatched. This CDR3 contains 13 residues. The CDR3 DNA sequence: TGCAGTGCTCCGACAGGGGGAGGGTATGGCTACACCTTC. It is translated as CSAPTGGGYGYTF.

This clonotype was counted only a few times. A read error may account for a junction end that differs from germline. This rearrangement joins TRBV12-3 or TRBV12-4 to TRBJ2-3; a possible D gene is TRBD2 (5 bases). The CDR3 is 14 amino acids. This CDR3 reads CASSIALAADTQYF. The CDR3 DNA reads TGTGCCAGCAGTATAGCGCTCGCGGCAGATACGCAGTATTTT.

This clonotype was detected many times. The V gene is TRBV4-2, the J gene TRBJ2-5; no clear D. Germline loops: CDR1 LGHNA, CDR2 YNFKEQ. The CDR3 extends over 12 amino acids. V lost 4 bases and J 5 bases, leaving 8 bases between the germline ends. CDR3: CASSRPSETQYF. The CDR3, as DNA: TGTGCCAGCAGCCGCCCAAGCGAGACCCAGTACTTC.

V is TRBV15 and J is TRBJ2-3, with 12 bases aligning to TRBD2. Germline V gene data show CDR1 as LNHNV and CDR2 as YYDKDF (reference sequence). This CDR3 is built from 18 residues. The J segment lost 4 bases and the V segment lost 0 bases, leaving 8 bases of the junction unmatched. The CDR3 is CATSRDETSGRWADTQYF. The CDR3 bases are TGTGCCACCAGCAGAGATGAGACTAGCGGGAGATGGGCAGATACGCAGTATTTT.

The V call is TRBV5-5, the J call TRBJ2-7; 7 positions agree with TRBD1. The length of the CDR3 is 17 residues. Germline lookup yields CDR1 SGHKS and CDR2 YYEKEE (reference sequence). After removal of 0 bases from V and 1 base from J, the junction contained 10 bases not matched to a gene. The CDR3 DNA is TGTGCCAGCAGCTTGGGGCCGACAGGGCCCCGTTCCTACGAGCAGTACTTC. Its translation is CASSLGPTGPRSYEQYF. Drawing the rest from reference TRBV5-5 and TRBJ2-7, the complete variable domain is DAGVTQSPTHLIKTRGQQVTLRCSPISGHKSVSWYQQVLGQGPQFIFQYYEKEERGRGNFPDRFSARQFPNYSSELNVNALLLGDSALYLCASSLGPTGPRSYEQYFGPGTRLTVT.

The chain links TRBV6-5 to TRBJ2-7; D tentatively fits TRBD1 or TRBD2 (6 bases each). The CDR3 extends over 14 amino acids. CDR1 MNHEY and CDR2 SVGAGI come from the germline V gene. The V gene lost 2 bases and the J gene lost 2 bases, with 10 bases spanning the gap. In DNA, the CDR3 is TGTGCCAGCAGTTACAGGGGGGCCCCCTACGAGCAGTACTTC. As protein: CASSYRGAPYEQYF.

The chain links TRBV9 to TRBJ2-3; the D gene is possibly TRBD2 (6 bases). The germline V and J ends were trimmed by 1 base and 4 bases, with 10 bases remaining between them. There are 14 residues in the CDR3. CDR1 and CDR2 from the germline V gene are SGDLS and YYNGEE. CDR3 loop: CASSVPGESDTQYF. CDR3 nucleotide sequence: TGTGCCAGCAGCGTACCGGGAGAATCAGATACGCAGTATTTT.

The chain carries TRBV9 and TRBJ2-3; either TRBD1 or TRBD2 may fit D (5 bases each). Germline values: CDR1 SGDLS, CDR2 YYNGEE. The CDR3 sequence is 17 residues long. V was shortened by 0 bases and J by 0 bases, with 14 bases between the two germline ends. The CDR3 sequence: CASSVGAHRDSTDTQYF. For the CDR3, the DNA is TGTGCCAGCAGCGTAGGGGCCCATAGGGACAGCACAGATACGCAGTATTTT. The whole variable domain, remainder taken from reference TRBV9 and TRBJ2-3, is DSGVTQTPKHLITATGQRVTLRCSPRSGDLSVYWYQQSLDQGLQFLIQYYNGEERAKGNILERFSAQQFPDLHSELNLSSLELGDSALYFCASSVGAHRDSTDTQYFGPGTRLTVL.

This clonotype was seen more than once but under ten times. One junction end disagrees with the germline gene, perhaps due to a read error. The V gene is TRBV12-3 or TRBV12-4, the J gene TRBJ2-7, with D hard to call. The CDR3 spans 13 residues. This chain's CDR3 is CASSVSPSGPRPF. As DNA, the CDR3 is TGTGCCAGCAGTGTCTCCCCCTCCGGGCCCCGGCCTTTC.

The chain has TRBV9 and TRBJ2-1; D not certain. CDR1 and CDR2 (germline): SGDLS, YYNGEE. This CDR3 region has 18 residues. The germline V and J ends were trimmed by 0 bases and 5 bases, with 21 bases remaining between them. For the CDR3, the DNA is TGTGCCAGCAGCGTAGCTACAGACGTTCGGCTTCCGGACAATGAGCAGTTCTTC. Residues: CASSVATDVRLPDNEQFF.

This clonotype was counted between two and nine times. The CDR3 is CASSTHGGLYGYTF. The CDR3 DNA reads as TGTGCCAGCAGCACCCACGGGGGGCTGTATGGCTACACCTTC. The rearrangement joins TRBV7-9 to TRBJ1-2; D might be TRBD1 (6 bases). Trimming took off 5 bases at V and 5 bases at J, with 15 bases between the two ends. CDR1 and CDR2 (germline): SEHNR, FQNEAQ (reference sequence). CDR3 size: 14 residues.

This chain links TRBV7-2 with TRBJ2-1; the match to TRBD1 covers 7 bases. The CDR3 contains 14 residues. Germline V gene sequence: CDR1 SGHTA, CDR2 FQGNSA. J gave up 7 bases and V 5 bases, and 8 bases lay outside the gene matches. CDR3 sequence: CASSRRQGGNEQFF. CDR3 DNA sequence: TGTGCCAGCAGCAGGCGACAGGGTGGAAATGAGCAGTTCTTC.

The gene calls are TRBV7-3 and TRBJ2-2; TRBD1 agrees at 8 bases. The CDR3 covers 15 residues. V was pared by 4 bases and J by 7 bases, with 8 bases of the junction left unmatched. Germline values: CDR1 SGHTA, CDR2 FQGTGA. CDR3 sequence: CASSSTGEEVGELFF. DNA for the CDR3: TGTGCCAGCAGCTCGACAGGGGAGGAGGTCGGGGAGCTGTTTTTT.

V gene TRBV18 combines with J gene TRBJ1-2, with D uncertain. V was cut by 4 bases and J by 3 bases, with 12 bases left in between. CDR1 is KGHSH and CDR2 is LQKENI in the germline V gene. CDR3 length: 14 residues. The CDR3 DNA sequence: TGTGCCAGCTCACTTCCTAGGGTTGACTATGGCTACACCTTC. Its translation: CASSLPRVDYGYTF.

This clonotype was seen only a few times. J is TRBJ2-1 and V is TRBV25-1; 7 positions match TRBD2. The CDR3 contains 15 residues. Germline loops: CDR1 MGHDK, CDR2 SYGVNS. J was trimmed by 1 base and V by 7 bases; bases with no gene match: 7. DNA for the CDR3: TGTGCCAGCAATTCGCAGGGAGGGTCCTACAATGAGCAGTTCTTC. This translates into CASNSQGGSYNEQFF.

This clonotype occurred a few times. The chain combines TRBV6-2 or TRBV6-3 with TRBJ2-1; 11 bases are a match to TRBD2. V lost 2 bases, J lost 6 bases, and 21 bases stayed unmatched. The CDR3 spans 21 residues. The germline gives CDR1 MNHEY, CDR2 SVGEGT. The CDR3 nucleotides are TGTGCCAGCAGTTACCCCGGACTAGCGGGCATGTTCGGGGGACTACTCAATGAGCAGTTCTTC. Protein product: CASSYPGLAGMFGGLLNEQFF.

J is TRBJ2-1 and V is TRBV6-5, with D hard to call. The CDR3 has 15 amino acids. In germline, CDR1 is MNHEY, CDR2 SVGAGI. Between the trimmed V and J ends, which lost 4 bases and 5 bases, there was a span of 15 bases. CDR3 coding DNA: TGTGCCAGCAGTTCCCCAGAAGATCGGGACAATGAGCAGTTCTTC. This sequence encodes CASSSPEDRDNEQFF.

The CDR3 protein is CASSYPTVTSASRDEQYF. The DNA of the CDR3 is TGTGCCAGCAGTTATCCTACAGTTACCTCCGCTTCACGGGACGAGCAGTACTTC. V and J are TRBV6-2 or TRBV6-3 and TRBJ2-7; unclear D gene. Per germline, CDR1 MNHEY and CDR2 SVGEGT. CDR3 length: 18 residues. Trimming cost V 3 bases and J 5 bases, with 26 bases left between them.

At least ten counts were recorded for this clonotype. The chain has TRBV27 and TRBJ2-7; TRBD1 might be the D (5 bases). Germline CDR1 MNHEY, CDR2 SMNVEV (reference sequence). Trimming removed 4 bases at V and 2 bases at J, with 9 bases between. CDR3 length equals 13 residues. The CDR3: CASSWGRAYEQYF. CDR3 DNA: TGTGCCAGCAGTTGGGGCAGAGCCTACGAGCAGTACTTC.

The rearrangement links TRBV11-2 to TRBJ2-1; TRBD2 agrees at 10 bases. This CDR3 is built from 15 residues. CDR1 is SGHAT and CDR2 is FQNNGV in the germline V gene. Germline trimming cut 1 base from V and 7 bases from J; bases unmatched to any gene: 4. The DNA for the CDR3 is TGTGCCAGCAGCTTAGTAGCGGGAGGTAAAAATGAGCAGTTCTTC. Translating gives CASSLVAGGKNEQFF.

This clonotype came up many times. This chain joins TRBV12-3 or TRBV12-4 and TRBJ2-1, with 13 positions matching TRBD2. This CDR3 comprises 15 residues. The J segment lost 8 bases and the V segment lost 5 bases, leaving 6 bases of the junction unmatched. The CDR3 sequence is CASSRTSGSIHEQFF. In DNA form, the CDR3 reads TGTGCCAGCAGTCGGACTAGCGGGAGTATCCATGAGCAGTTCTTC.

This clonotype has a handful of counts. The rearrangement uses TRBV4-1 and TRBJ2-7; no clear D. Trimming stripped 0 bases from V and 7 bases from J, with 7 bases between. The CDR3 is 12 residues long. In germline, CDR1 is MGHRA, CDR2 YSYEKL. The CDR3 DNA follows: TGCGCCAGCAGCCAAGACGCGGCGGAGCAGTACTTC. This gives the protein CASSQDAAEQYF.

V is TRBV6-5 and J is TRBJ2-7; TRBD2 matches at 7 bases. Germline V CDR1 and CDR2: MNHEY, SVGAGI. V was pared by 1 base and J by 2 bases, with 5 bases of the junction left unmatched. The CDR3 loop spans 15 amino acids. CDR3 coding DNA: TGTGCCAGCAGTTACTTTGTGGGAGGGACCTACGAGCAGTACTTC. Protein: CASSYFVGGTYEQYF.

The V gene is TRBV5-1, the J gene TRBJ2-2; no reliable D call. This CDR3 region has 14 residues. In germline, CDR1 is SGHRS, CDR2 YFSETQ. V was pared by 6 bases and J by 4 bases, with 13 bases between. This CDR3 reads CASMGTVGTGELFF. CDR3 coding DNA: TGCGCCAGCATGGGCACCGTTGGCACCGGGGAGCTGTTTTTT.

This clonotype was detected ten times or more. CDR3 region: CASSLESGRWDEQFF. The CDR3 coding sequence is TGCGCCAGCAGCTTGGAAAGCGGGAGATGGGATGAGCAGTTCTTC. The chain recombines TRBV5-1 with TRBJ2-1, with TRBD2 identical over 8 bases. The CDR3 extends over 15 amino acids. V was pared by 0 bases and J by 8 bases, with 7 bases of the junction left unmatched. The V gene's germline CDR1 is SGHRS and CDR2 YFSETQ.